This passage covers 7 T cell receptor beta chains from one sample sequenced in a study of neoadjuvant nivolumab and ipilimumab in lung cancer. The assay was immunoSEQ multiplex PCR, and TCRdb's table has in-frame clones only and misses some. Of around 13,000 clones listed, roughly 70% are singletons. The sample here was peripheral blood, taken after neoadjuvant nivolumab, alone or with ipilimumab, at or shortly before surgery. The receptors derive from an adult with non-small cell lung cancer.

CDR3 sequence: CASSFGQGGDTQYF. The CDR3 DNA reads as TGCGCCAGCAGCTTCGGACAGGGGGGCGATACGCAGTATTTT. This chain connects TRBV5-1 to TRBJ2-3, with 10 bases fitting TRBD1. V dropped 2 bases and J dropped 6; count of bases not matched to a gene: 3. The CDR3 runs 14 residues. The germline gives CDR1 SGHRS, CDR2 YFSETQ.

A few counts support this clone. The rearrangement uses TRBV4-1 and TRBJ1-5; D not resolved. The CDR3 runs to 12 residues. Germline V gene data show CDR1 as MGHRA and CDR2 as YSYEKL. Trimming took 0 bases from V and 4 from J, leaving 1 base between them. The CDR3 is CASSQENQPQHF. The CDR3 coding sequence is TGCGCCAGCAGCCAAGAGAATCAGCCCCAGCATTTT.

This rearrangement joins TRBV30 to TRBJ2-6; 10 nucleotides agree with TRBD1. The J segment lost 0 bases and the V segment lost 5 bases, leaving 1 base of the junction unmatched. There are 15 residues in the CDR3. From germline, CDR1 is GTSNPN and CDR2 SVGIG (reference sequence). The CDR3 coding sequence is TGTGCCTGGTGGGACAGGGGCTCTGGGGCCAACGTCCTGACTTTC. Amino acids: CAWWDRGSGANVLTF.

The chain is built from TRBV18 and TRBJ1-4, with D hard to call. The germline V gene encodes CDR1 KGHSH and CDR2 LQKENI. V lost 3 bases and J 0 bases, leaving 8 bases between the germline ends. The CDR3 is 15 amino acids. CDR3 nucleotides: TGTGCCAGCTCACCGGCGACGGCAACTAATGAAAAACTGTTTTTT. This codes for CASSPATATNEKLFF. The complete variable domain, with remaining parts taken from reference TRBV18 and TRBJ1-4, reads NAGVMQNPRHLVRRRGQEARLRCSPMKGHSHVYWYRQLPEEGLKFMVYLQKENIIDESGMPKERFSAEFPKEGPSILRIQQVVRGDSAAYFCASSPATATNEKLFFGSGTQLSVL.

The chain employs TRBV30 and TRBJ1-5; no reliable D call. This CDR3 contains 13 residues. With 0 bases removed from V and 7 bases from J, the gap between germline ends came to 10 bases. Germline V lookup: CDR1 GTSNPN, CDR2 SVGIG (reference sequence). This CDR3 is CAWSVGDNQPQHF. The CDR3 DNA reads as TGTGCCTGGAGTGTAGGCGATAACCAGCCCCAGCATTTT. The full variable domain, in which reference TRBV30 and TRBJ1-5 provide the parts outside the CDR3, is SQTIHQWPATLVQPVGSPLSLECTVEGTSNPNLYWYRQAAGRGLQLLFYSVGIGQISSEVPQNLSASRPQDRQFILSSKKLLLSDSGFYLCAWSVGDNQPQHFGDGTRLSIL.

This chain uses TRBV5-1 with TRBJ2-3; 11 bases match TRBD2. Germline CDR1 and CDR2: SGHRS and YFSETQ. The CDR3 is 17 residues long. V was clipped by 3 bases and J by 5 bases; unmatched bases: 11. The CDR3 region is CASSSQLAGGPRDTQYF. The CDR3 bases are TGCGCCAGCAGCTCCCAATTAGCGGGAGGGCCCAGAGATACGCAGTATTTT.

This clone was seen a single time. The CDR3 DNA reads TGTGCCAGCAGCTTGCCGGGGTACAGCTATGGCTACACCTTC. Protein product: CASSLPGYSYGYTF. The rearrangement uses TRBV5-6 and TRBJ1-2; D unclear. Trimming removed 1 base from V and 4 bases from J, with 11 bases in between. The CDR3 has 14 amino acids. Germline V gene sequence: CDR1 SGHDT, CDR2 YYEEEE.